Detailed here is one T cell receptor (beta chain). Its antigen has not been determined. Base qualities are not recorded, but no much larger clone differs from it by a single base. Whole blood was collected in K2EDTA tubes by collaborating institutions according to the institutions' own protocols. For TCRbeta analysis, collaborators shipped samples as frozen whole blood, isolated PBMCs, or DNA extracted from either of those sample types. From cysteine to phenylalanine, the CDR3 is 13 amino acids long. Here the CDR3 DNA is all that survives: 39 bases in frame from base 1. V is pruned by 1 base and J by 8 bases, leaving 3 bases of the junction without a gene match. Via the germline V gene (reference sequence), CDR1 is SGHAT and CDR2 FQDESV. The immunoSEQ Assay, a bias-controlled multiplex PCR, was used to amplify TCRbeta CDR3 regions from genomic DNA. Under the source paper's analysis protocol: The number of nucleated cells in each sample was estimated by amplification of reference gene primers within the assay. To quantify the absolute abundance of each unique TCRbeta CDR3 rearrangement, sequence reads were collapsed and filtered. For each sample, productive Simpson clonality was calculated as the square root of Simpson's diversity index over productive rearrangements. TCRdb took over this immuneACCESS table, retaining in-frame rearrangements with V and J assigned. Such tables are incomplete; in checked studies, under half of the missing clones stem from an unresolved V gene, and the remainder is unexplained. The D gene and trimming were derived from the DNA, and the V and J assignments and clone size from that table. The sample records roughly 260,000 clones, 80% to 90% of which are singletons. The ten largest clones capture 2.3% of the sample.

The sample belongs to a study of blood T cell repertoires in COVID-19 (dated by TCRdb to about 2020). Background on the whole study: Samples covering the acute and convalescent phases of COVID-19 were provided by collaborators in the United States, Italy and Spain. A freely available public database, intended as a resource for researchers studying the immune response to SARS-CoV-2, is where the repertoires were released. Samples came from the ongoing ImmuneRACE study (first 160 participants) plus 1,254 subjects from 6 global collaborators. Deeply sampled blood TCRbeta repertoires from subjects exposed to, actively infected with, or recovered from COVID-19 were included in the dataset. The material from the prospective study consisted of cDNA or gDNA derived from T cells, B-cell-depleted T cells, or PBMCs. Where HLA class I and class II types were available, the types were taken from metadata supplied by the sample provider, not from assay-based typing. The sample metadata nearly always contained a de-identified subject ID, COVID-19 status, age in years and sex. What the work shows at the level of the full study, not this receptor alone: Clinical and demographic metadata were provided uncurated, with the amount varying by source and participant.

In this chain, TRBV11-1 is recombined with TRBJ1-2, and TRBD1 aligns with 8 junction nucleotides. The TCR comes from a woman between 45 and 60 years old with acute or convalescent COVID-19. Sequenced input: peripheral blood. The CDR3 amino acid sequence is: CASSLGDRGGYTF. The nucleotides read TGTGCCAGCAGCTTAGGTGACAGGGGCGGCTACACCTTC.